This is a list of T cell receptor beta chains from one sample in a study of glioma-infiltrating T cells after dendritic cell vaccination. Repertoires were generated with immunoSEQ multiplex PCR, while TCRdb's copy carries only in-frame clones and drops some. Of roughly 60,000 clones listed, around 86% are singletons. The starting material was blood, obtained after dendritic cell vaccination. The receptors stem from a human donor with glioblastoma. CDR3s include the opening cysteine and the closing phenylalanine or tryptophan. Fields, in order: clone size, J gene, V gene, D gene, CDR3 protein, CDR3 DNA. The D gene is left open where the match is weak. Size is omitted from some rows. Given values are once, few, many or a class for expanded clones.

abundance: few
j_gene: TRBJ2-3
v_gene: TRBV5-6
d_gene: TRBD1
CDR3aa: CASIGDRGRADTQYF
CDR3nt: TGTGCCAGCATCGGGGACAGGGGGCGGGCAGATACGCAGTATTTT

abundance: NA
j_gene: TRBJ2-7
v_gene: TRBV18
d_gene: TRBD2
CDR3aa: CASSPGTSGYEQYF
CDR3nt: TGTGCCAGCTCACCAGGGACTAGCGGTTACGAGCAGTACTTC

abundance: NA
j_gene: TRBJ2-5
v_gene: TRBV9
d_gene: NA
CDR3aa: CASSPSQGRETQYF
CDR3nt: TGTGCCAGCAGCCCCTCACAGGGGAGGGAGACCCAGTACTTC

abundance: few
j_gene: TRBJ1-3
v_gene: TRBV30
d_gene: TRBD1
CDR3aa: CAWILGGTGSSGNTIYF
CDR3nt: TGTGCCTGGATCCTAGGTGGGACAGGGTCCTCTGGAAACACCATATATTTT

abundance: NA
j_gene: TRBJ1-2
v_gene: TRBV11-2
d_gene: NA
CDR3aa: CASSHLGAQQGYTF
CDR3nt: TGTGCCAGCAGCCATTTGGGGGCCCAGCAGGGCTACACCTTC

abundance: NA
j_gene: TRBJ2-5
v_gene: TRBV11-3
d_gene: TRBD2
CDR3aa: CASSSRLGLAGVGETQYF
CDR3nt: TGTGCCAGCAGCTCAAGGTTGGGTCTAGCGGGAGTCGGGGAGACCCAGTACTTC

abundance: few
j_gene: TRBJ1-4
v_gene: TRBV2
d_gene: NA
CDR3aa: CASSEPLGAGEKLFF
CDR3nt: TGTGCCAGCAGTGAACCTTTGGGGGCCGGTGAAAAACTGTTTTTT

abundance: NA
j_gene: TRBJ1-1
v_gene: TRBV4-1
d_gene: TRBD1
CDR3aa: CASRPGTGFTEAFF
CDR3nt: TGCGCCAGCAGGCCCGGGACAGGGTTCACTGAAGCTTTCTTT

abundance: NA
j_gene: TRBJ2-1
v_gene: TRBV7-9
d_gene: TRBD1
CDR3aa: CASKQGAGNEQFF
CDR3nt: TGTGCCAGCAAGCAGGGGGCGGGGAATGAGCAGTTCTTC

abundance: NA
j_gene: TRBJ2-7
v_gene: TRBV7-2
d_gene: TRBD2
CDR3aa: CASNPTAGVPYEQYF
CDR3nt: TGTGCCAGCAACCCGACAGCGGGAGTTCCCTACGAGCAGTACTTC

abundance: few
j_gene: TRBJ2-5
v_gene: TRBV4-1
d_gene: TRBD2
CDR3aa: CASSRGGAEETQYF
CDR3nt: TGCGCCAGCAGCCGCGGGGGGGCCGAAGAGACCCAGTACTTC

abundance: NA
j_gene: TRBJ1-2
v_gene: TRBV30
d_gene: NA
CDR3aa: CAWRATGGYTF
CDR3nt: TGTGCCTGGAGGGCAACAGGGGGCTACACCTTC

abundance: NA
j_gene: TRBJ1-3
v_gene: TRBV30
d_gene: TRBD1
CDR3aa: CAWSVSGGFGNTIYF
CDR3nt: TGTGCCTGGAGTGTGTCAGGGGGGTTTGGAAACACCATATATTTT

abundance: NA
j_gene: TRBJ2-1
v_gene: TRBV4-3
d_gene: NA
CDR3aa: CASSQDIVGTLWEQFF
CDR3nt: TGCGCCAGCAGCCAAGATATCGTGGGCACCCTCTGGGAGCAGTTCTTC

abundance: once
j_gene: TRBJ1-1
v_gene: TRBV6-1
d_gene: NA
CDR3aa: CASSARGPLNTEAFF
CDR3nt: TGTGCCAGCAGTGCGCGGGGGCCACTGAACACTGAAGCTTTCTTT

abundance: NA
j_gene: TRBJ2-1
v_gene: TRBV27
d_gene: NA
CDR3aa: CASSMKPGPQNEQFF
CDR3nt: TGTGCCAGCAGTATGAAACCGGGTCCTCAAAATGAGCAGTTCTTC

abundance: NA
j_gene: TRBJ1-2
v_gene: TRBV23-1
d_gene: TRBD1
CDR3aa: CASAHRGAMNGYTF
CDR3nt: TGCGCCAGCGCCCACAGGGGGGCTATGAATGGCTACACCTTC

abundance: NA
j_gene: TRBJ2-2
v_gene: TRBV7-3
d_gene: NA
CDR3aa: CASSLFGSAGELFF
CDR3nt: TGTGCCAGCAGCTTATTTGGGAGCGCCGGGGAGCTGTTTTTT

abundance: NA
j_gene: TRBJ1-5
v_gene: TRBV6-6
d_gene: TRBD1
CDR3aa: CASIGQGADQPQHF
CDR3nt: TGTGCCAGCATTGGACAGGGGGCGGATCAGCCCCAGCATTTT

abundance: NA
j_gene: TRBJ2-2
v_gene: TRBV6-5
d_gene: NA
CDR3aa: CASSWDTLNTGELFF
CDR3nt: TGTGCCAGCAGTTGGGACACCTTAAACACCGGGGAGCTGTTTTTT

abundance: NA
j_gene: TRBJ2-7
v_gene: TRBV5-5
d_gene: NA
CDR3aa: CASSLRPPAQGEQYF
CDR3nt: TGTGCCAGCAGCTTGCGGCCACCAGCCCAGGGGGAGCAGTACTTC

abundance: NA
j_gene: TRBJ2-6
v_gene: TRBV6-1
d_gene: NA
CDR3aa: CASSSGANVLTF
CDR3nt: TGTGCCAGCAGCTCCGGGGCCAACGTCCTGACTTTC

abundance: NA
j_gene: TRBJ1-5
v_gene: TRBV7-8
d_gene: TRBD1
CDR3aa: CASSLPGGGQPQHF
CDR3nt: TGTGCCAGCAGCTTACCAGGGGGCGGTCAGCCCCAGCATTTT

abundance: NA
j_gene: TRBJ2-7
v_gene: TRBV4-1
d_gene: TRBD1
CDR3aa: CASSPILGTGPYEQYF
CDR3nt: TGCGCCAGCAGCCCCATTCTAGGGACAGGGCCCTACGAGCAGTACTTC

abundance: NA
j_gene: TRBJ1-1
v_gene: TRBV27
d_gene: NA
CDR3aa: CASSFRAMNTEAFF
CDR3nt: TGTGCCAGCAGTTTCAGGGCTATGAACACTGAAGCTTTCTTT

abundance: NA
j_gene: TRBJ1-2
v_gene: TRBV7-2
d_gene: NA
CDR3aa: CASSLKAAENYGYTF
CDR3nt: TGTGCCAGCAGCTTAAAAGCGGCCGAGAACTATGGCTACACCTTC

abundance: few
j_gene: TRBJ2-1
v_gene: TRBV7-2
d_gene: TRBD2
CDR3aa: CASSLAREYNEQFF
CDR3nt: TGTGCCAGCAGCTTAGCGCGGGAGTACAATGAGCAGTTCTTC

abundance: NA
j_gene: TRBJ1-1
v_gene: TRBV6-1
d_gene: NA
CDR3aa: CASRQGTEAFF
CDR3nt: TGTGCCAGCAGACAGGGCACTGAAGCTTTCTTT

abundance: few
j_gene: TRBJ1-2
v_gene: TRBV5-6
d_gene: NA
CDR3aa: CASSVDRNYGYTF
CDR3nt: TGTGCCAGCAGCGTGGACAGAAACTATGGCTACACCTTC

abundance: NA
j_gene: TRBJ2-2
v_gene: TRBV11-2
d_gene: NA
CDR3aa: CASSFQTGELFF
CDR3nt: TGTGCCAGCAGCTTTCAGACCGGGGAGCTGTTTTTT

abundance: NA
j_gene: TRBJ1-4
v_gene: TRBV30
d_gene: TRBD1
CDR3aa: CAWGDRDEKLFF
CDR3nt: TGTGCCTGGGGTGACAGGGACGAAAAACTGTTTTTT

abundance: NA
j_gene: TRBJ1-2
v_gene: TRBV6-1
d_gene: NA
CDR3aa: CASSEISANYGYTF
CDR3nt: TGTGCCAGCAGTGAAATCTCCGCTAACTATGGCTACACCTTC

abundance: NA
j_gene: TRBJ2-7
v_gene: TRBV7-8
d_gene: NA
CDR3aa: CASSSGGTTSYEQYF
CDR3nt: TGTGCCAGCAGCTCCGGTGGGACGACTAGCTACGAGCAGTACTTC

abundance: NA
j_gene: TRBJ2-7
v_gene: TRBV29-1
d_gene: TRBD2
CDR3aa: CSVEGRPGTSSSYRSSEQYF
CDR3nt: TGCAGCGTTGAAGGGCGCCCCGGGACTAGCAGCTCGTACCGAAGCAGCGAGCAGTACTTC

abundance: NA
j_gene: TRBJ2-7
v_gene: TRBV5-8
d_gene: TRBD2
CDR3aa: CASSLEAGPSGEQYF
CDR3nt: TGTGCCAGCAGCTTGGAAGCGGGACCTTCGGGGGAGCAGTACTTC

abundance: NA
j_gene: TRBJ1-1
v_gene: TRBV6-1
d_gene: TRBD1
CDR3aa: CASRNRGGTEAFF
CDR3nt: TGTGCCAGCAGGAACAGGGGCGGCACTGAAGCTTTCTTT

abundance: NA
j_gene: TRBJ1-3
v_gene: TRBV7-2
d_gene: NA
CDR3aa: CASSLAQTSSGNTIYF
CDR3nt: TGTGCCAGCAGCTTAGCCCAGACAAGCTCTGGAAACACCATATATTTT

abundance: NA
j_gene: TRBJ2-7
v_gene: TRBV10-3
d_gene: TRBD2
CDR3aa: CAISERSGGGYEQYF
CDR3nt: TGTGCCATCAGTGAAAGAAGCGGGGGTGGATACGAGCAGTACTTC

abundance: once
j_gene: TRBJ2-1
v_gene: TRBV5-1
d_gene: NA
CDR3aa: CASSSRDNEQFF
CDR3nt: TGCGCCAGCAGCTCCAGGGACAATGAGCAGTTCTTC

abundance: once
j_gene: TRBJ1-2
v_gene: TRBV10-3
d_gene: NA
CDR3aa: CAISESGGNYGYTF
CDR3nt: TGTGCCATCAGTGAGTCTGGAGGGAACTATGGCTACACCTTC

abundance: NA
j_gene: TRBJ1-2
v_gene: TRBV27
d_gene: NA
CDR3aa: CASSLNGRTGYANYGYTF
CDR3nt: TGTGCCAGCAGTTTAAATGGCAGGACGGGGTACGCTAACTATGGCTACACCTTC

abundance: NA
j_gene: TRBJ1-6
v_gene: TRBV30
d_gene: NA
CDR3aa: CAWRDSNNSPLHF
CDR3nt: TGTGCCTGGCGGGATTCGAATAATTCACCCCTCCACTTT

abundance: few
j_gene: TRBJ2-5
v_gene: TRBV5-1
d_gene: TRBD1
CDR3aa: CASSQGTGGGETQYF
CDR3nt: TGCGCCAGCAGCCAGGGGACAGGGGGCGGAGAGACCCAGTACTTC

abundance: NA
j_gene: TRBJ1-2
v_gene: TRBV19
d_gene: NA
CDR3aa: CASTSANYGYTF
CDR3nt: NA

abundance: NA
j_gene: TRBJ1-1
v_gene: TRBV9
d_gene: NA
CDR3aa: CASSVTGTGSEAFF
CDR3nt: TGTGCCAGCAGCGTAACGGGGACTGGCTCTGAAGCTTTCTTT